This passage covers 24 T cell receptor beta chains from one sample sequenced in a study of blood T cell repertoires in COVID-19. Measured with immunoSEQ multiplex PCR; TCRdb has only the in-frame clones, and not every one. The sample carries about 240,000 clones, roughly 77% recorded once. Sequencing was done on a sample of peripheral blood. The receptors were sampled from a woman at least 80 years old with acute or convalescent COVID-19.

This rearrangement joins TRBV20-1 to TRBJ1-2; D is unresolved. V was cut by 3 bases and J by 7 bases, with 12 bases left in between. The V gene's germline CDR1 is DFQATT and CDR2 SNEGSKA (reference sequence). The CDR3 spans 12 residues. CDR3 sequence: CSASGGSGGYTF. The CDR3 DNA sequence: TGCAGTGCTAGTGGCGGGTCTGGTGGCTACACCTTC.

V gene TRBV18 combines with J gene TRBJ1-5; 9 bases line up with TRBD1. The CDR3 contains 14 residues. Germline trimming cut 5 bases from V and 7 bases from J; bases unmatched to any gene: 6. Per germline, CDR1 KGHSH and CDR2 LQKENI. CDR3 DNA: TGTGCCAGCTCATCGACAGGGGGTGGCCAGCCCCAGCATTTT. It translates to CASSSTGGGQPQHF.

The rearrangement joins TRBV13 to TRBJ2-5, with 11 bases matching TRBD1. Per the germline V gene, CDR1 is PRHDT and CDR2 is FYEKMQ (reference sequence). This CDR3 spans 15 amino acids. The V and J ends lost 0 bases and 4 bases, in that order; junction bases with no gene match: 1. The CDR3 reads CASSLGGTGGETQYF. In DNA form, the CDR3 reads TGTGCCAGCAGCTTAGGTGGGACAGGGGGAGAGACCCAGTACTTC.

This chain uses TRBV27 with TRBJ1-5; perhaps TRBD1 as D (6 bases). Germline V CDR1 and CDR2: MNHEY, SMNVEV (reference sequence). The CDR3 length is 16 residues. The germline V and J ends were trimmed by 3 bases and 2 bases, with 14 bases remaining between them. The DNA of the CDR3 is TGTGCCAGCAGTTTCGCAGGGGACCGGGGCAATCAGCCCCAGCATTTT. It encodes CASSFAGDRGNQPQHF.

V and J are TRBV2 and TRBJ2-1, with 11 bases lining up with TRBD2. With V trimmed by 6 bases and J by 0 bases, 7 bases remained unmatched. Germline V CDR1 and CDR2: SNHLY, FYNNEI. The length of the CDR3 is 17 residues. CDR3 nucleotides: TGTGCCAGCAGGCGGCCTAGCGGGGGGAGCTCCTACAATGAGCAGTTCTTC. Translated, it gives CASRRPSGGSSYNEQFF.

This chain uses TRBV10-1 with TRBJ2-5; possibly TRBD2 for D (6 bases). Germline values: CDR1 WNHNN, CDR2 SYGVQD (reference sequence). Trimming removed 5 bases at V and 3 bases at J, with 10 bases between. The CDR3 sequence is 13 residues long. The CDR3 nucleotides are TGCGCCAGCAGTCTCGGAGGGGAAGAGACCCAGTACTTC. As protein: CASSLGGEETQYF.

The chain employs TRBV12-3 or TRBV12-4 and TRBJ1-5, with D possibly being TRBD1 (5 bases). Trimming took off 8 bases at V and 5 bases at J, with 13 bases between the two ends. The CDR3 contains 13 residues. Here the CDR3 reads CASGAQRDQPQHF. The CDR3 DNA follows: TGTGCCAGCGGGGCCCAGCGTGATCAGCCCCAGCATTTT.

The chain links TRBV4-3 to TRBJ2-1; 9 bases are a match to TRBD2. V trimming: 1 base; J trimming: 0 bases; junction bases outside the gene matches: 16. The CDR3 has 21 amino acids. The germline gives CDR1 LGHNA, CDR2 YSLEER. The CDR3, as DNA: TGCGCCAGCAGCCAAGGGGAACCGAGTAGCGGGGGCCGTAGCTCCTACAATGAGCAGTTCTTC. Its protein product is CASSQGEPSSGGRSSYNEQFF.

The sample holds one count of this clone. The chain employs TRBV6-1 and TRBJ1-4; possibly TRBD1 for D (6 bases). CDR1 and CDR2 (germline): MNHNS, SASEGT. Trimming shortened V by 1 base and J by 4 bases, and 13 bases separated the two germline ends. This CDR3 has 16 amino acids. DNA for the CDR3: TGTGCCAGCAGTGAAGGAGGGACAAACTATAATGAAAAACTGTTTTTT. This encodes CASSEGGTNYNEKLFF.

The chain couples TRBV6-5 to TRBJ1-5, with 7 bases aligning to TRBD1. This CDR3 region has 14 residues. CDR1 and CDR2 (germline): MNHEY, SVGAGI. V gave up 6 bases and J gave up 7 bases; unmatched junction bases: 9. The CDR3 DNA reads TGTGCCAGCAGACCTGACAGGGAGAGACAGCCCCAGCATTTT. It yields the protein CASRPDRERQPQHF.

This clone was observed a handful of times. The chain uses TRBV6-2 or TRBV6-3 and TRBJ2-7; 7 bases match TRBD2. Germline CDR1 is MNHEY and CDR2 is SVGEGT. Trimming removed 4 bases from V and 3 bases from J; junction bases left unmatched: 3. This CDR3 contains 13 residues. The CDR3 here is CASSSQRGYEQYF. In nucleotides, the CDR3 is TGTGCCAGCAGTTCTCAGCGGGGCTACGAGCAGTACTTC.

The CDR3 region has the DNA TGTGCCAGCAGCTCGCCCGCTCTCACAACGACAGGTTCTCGGGGCTACACCTTC. This translates into CASSSPALTTTGSRGYTF. This chain connects TRBV5-4 to TRBJ1-2, with D possibly matching TRBD1 (6 bases). The CDR3 extends over 18 amino acids. The germline V gene has CDR1 SGHNT and CDR2 YYREEE (reference sequence). V was trimmed by 3 bases and J by 8 bases, leaving 29 bases between them.

This clone has only one observation. V usage is TRBV7-2 and J usage is TRBJ2-1, with 9 bases lining up with TRBD2. The ends lost 1 base at V and 4 bases at J; junction bases unmatched: 5. CDR1 is SGHTA and CDR2 is FQGNSA in the germline V gene. There are 16 residues in the CDR3. The CDR3 spells CASSLGSSGRYNEQFF. The CDR3 nucleotides are TGTGCCAGCAGCTTAGGGTCCAGCGGGAGGTACAATGAGCAGTTCTTC. The variable domain in full, with the rest retrieved from reference TRBV7-2 and TRBJ2-1, is GAGVSQSPSNKVTEKGKDVELRCDPISGHTALYWYRQSLGQGLEFLIYFQGNSAPDKSGLPSDRFSAERTGGSVSTLTIQRTQQEDSAVYLCASSLGSSGRYNEQFFGPGTRLTVL.

This clone was observed a few times. The chain couples TRBV6-5 to TRBJ1-2, with 9 positions matching TRBD1. The CDR3 runs 15 residues. CDR1 and CDR2 (germline): MNHEY, SVGAGI. After removal of 6 bases from V and 5 bases from J, the junction contained 10 bases not matched to a gene. In nucleotides, the CDR3 is TGTGCCAGCAGCCTAAGCCGGGACAGGGTTTATGGCTACACCTTC. Translating it yields CASSLSRDRVYGYTF.

The chain couples TRBV6-5 to TRBJ1-1, with 10 bases lining up with TRBD1. CDR1 MNHEY and CDR2 SVGAGI come from the germline V gene. The CDR3 contains 14 residues. The junction had 1 base not matched to a gene; V was cut back by 2 bases and J by 4 bases. This CDR3 is CASSYRDRGTEAFF. CDR3 nucleotides: TGTGCCAGCAGTTACCGGGACAGGGGCACTGAAGCTTTCTTT.

The rearrangement links TRBV7-2 to TRBJ1-2, with 7 bases identical to TRBD1. With V trimmed by 5 bases and J by 5 bases, 5 bases remained unmatched. This CDR3 contains 13 residues. Germline CDR1 reads SGHTA; CDR2 reads FQGNSA. This CDR3 reads CASSPGTEYGYTF. CDR3 in DNA: TGTGCCAGCAGCCCGGGGACAGAATATGGCTACACCTTC.

V usage is TRBV5-1 and J usage is TRBJ2-1, with 11 bases that match TRBD2. Germline CDR1 and CDR2: SGHRS and YFSETQ. The CDR3 length is 14 residues. V shed 3 bases and J 8 bases; nucleotides not matched to a gene: 4. CDR3 DNA: TGCGCCAGCAGCTATAGCGGGGGGGGCGATGAGCAGTTCTTC. It is translated as CASSYSGGGDEQFF.

The rearrangement joins TRBV3-1 (or the pseudogene TRBV3-2) to TRBJ1-4, with D perhaps TRBD1 (5 bases). The length of the CDR3 is 13 residues. V lost 6 bases to trimming and J lost 5 bases, with 10 bases between them. Germline V gives CDR1 LGHDT, CDR2 YNNKEL (reference sequence). The CDR3 here is CASRRGNNEKLFF. DNA for the CDR3: TGTGCCAGCAGAAGGGGAAACAATGAAAAACTGTTTTTT.

This rearrangement joins TRBV6-6 to TRBJ1-1, with 7 bases matching TRBD1. This CDR3 is built from 15 residues. Germline loops: CDR1 MNHNY, CDR2 SVGAGI (reference sequence). The trim removed 5 bases at V and 0 bases at J, leaving 6 bases unmatched. The CDR3 region has the DNA TGTGCCAGCAGTCCAGGGGGTCTTATGAACACTGAAGCTTTCTTT. It is translated as CASSPGGLMNTEAFF.

Comments on this clone: At the DNA level, this CDR3 is encoded by other sequences in the same sample as well. The gene calls are TRBV19 and TRBJ2-7, with 11 bases that match TRBD2. CDR3 length: 16 amino acids. Germline V CDR1 and CDR2: LNHDA, SQIVND (reference sequence). Trimming removed 2 bases from V and 0 bases from J; junction bases left unmatched: 3. CDR3 bases: TGTGCCAGTAGTATATCGGGGACTAGCGGCTCCTACGAGCAGTACTTC. This translates into CASSISGTSGSYEQYF. The variable domain in full, completed from reference TRBV19 and TRBJ2-7, reads DGGITQSPKYLFRKEGQNVTLSCEQNLNHDAMYWYRQDPGQGLRLIYYSQIVNDFQKGDIAEGYSVSREKKESFPLTVTSAQKNPTAFYLCASSISGTSGSYEQYFGPGTRLTVT.

This clone has more than one count but fewer than ten. The CDR3 here is CASRGARSGNTIYF. For the CDR3, the DNA is TGTGCCAGCAGGGGGGCGAGGTCTGGAAACACCATATATTTT. The genes are TRBV21-1 and TRBJ1-3; the listed D gene, TRBD1, was not tested against the DNA. TRBV21-1 is a recognized pseudogene. The CDR3 consists of 14 residues.

V usage is TRBV5-1 and J usage is TRBJ2-3; D is unresolved. Germline lookup yields CDR1 SGHRS and CDR2 YFSETQ. This CDR3 has 12 amino acids. V was trimmed by 5 bases and J by 4 bases, leaving 8 bases between them. The CDR3 loop reads CASRVESDTQYF. The CDR3 DNA reads TGCGCCAGCAGGGTTGAGTCAGATACGCAGTATTTT.

V gene TRBV6-5 combines with J gene TRBJ2-1; no firm D call. There are 14 residues in the CDR3. Trimming shortened V by 8 bases and J by 1 base, and 12 bases separated the two germline ends. Germline assignment: CDR1 MNHEY and CDR2 SVGAGI. CDR3 sequence (DNA): TGTGCCAGCTCCCTATACCTGTCCTACAATGAGCAGTTCTTC. Protein: CASSLYLSYNEQFF.

This chain uses TRBV28 with TRBJ2-3, with 8 bases aligning to TRBD2. The length of the CDR3 is 13 residues. The germline V gene has CDR1 MDHEN and CDR2 SYDVKM. V lost 6 bases and J lost 4; bases outside the gene matches: 3. The CDR3 DNA sequence: TGTGCCAGCAGAGCGGGGGTCCCAGATACGCAGTATTTT. As protein: CASRAGVPDTQYF. The variable domain in full, with the rest retrieved from reference TRBV28 and TRBJ2-3, is DVKVTQSSRYLVKRTGEKVFLECVQDMDHENMFWYRQDPGLGLRLIYFSYDVKMKEKGDIPEGYSVSREKKERFSLILESASTNQTSMYLCASRAGVPDTQYFGPGTRLTVL.